This T cell receptor (beta chain) appears in the sequencing data of a study of cytomegalovirus exposure and HLA in healthy donors. The PCR was carried out with 60 Vbeta primers and 13 Jbeta primers. The table came from immunoSEQ multiplex PCR; TCRdb's copy has only in-frame clones and leaves some out. Altogether about 250,000 clones are present, 72% being singletons, with the ten largest covering about 2.2%. The germline gives CDR1 MGHRA, CDR2 YSYEKL. The CDR3 consists of 12 residues. V lost 3 bases to trimming and J lost 5 bases, with 4 bases between them. The sample comprised PBMCs. This receptor was identified in a female donor in good health and CMV-seronegative. The chain has TRBV4-1 and TRBJ2-2; D call uncertain. CDR3 coding DNA: TGCGCCAGCAGCCAGACTACCGGGGAGCTGTTTTTT. Amino acid sequence: CASSQTTGELFF.